Listed here are 26 T cell receptor beta chains from one sample, sequenced in a study of identical twins. A single record per CDR3 protein comes from TCRdb applying MiXCR to the 5' RACE reads. The table lists 200,000 to 250,000 distinct CDR3 sequences, around 6.9% of them singletons. The data were also submitted as part of a second study, on yellow fever vaccine responses in identical twins.

Source material: memory (CD45RO+) T cells sorted from blood. The receptors were gathered from a young woman in good health.

The rearrangement links TRBV19 to TRBJ2-5; tentative D call: TRBD1 (5 bases). The CDR3 contains 13 residues. Between the trimmed V and J ends, which lost 10 bases and 3 bases, there was a span of 15 bases. Germline loops: CDR1 LNHDA, CDR2 SQIVND (reference sequence). CDR3 in amino acids: CATSRTGEETQYF. CDR3 sequence (DNA): TGTGCCACTTCACGAACAGGAGAAGAGACCCAGTACTTC.

This clonotype was detected many times. J is TRBJ2-1 and V is TRBV2, with TRBD2 as a possible D gene (5 bases). Trimming left V 7 bases short and J 4 bases short, with 17 bases between. This CDR3 spans 15 amino acids. CDR1 and CDR2 (germline): SNHLY, FYNNEI. The CDR3 DNA follows: TGTGCCAGCAAGCGCCGCGAGGGAATATACAATGAGCAGTTCTTC. Its protein product is CASKRREGIYNEQFF.

This clonotype has a count of ten or more. The chain has TRBV29-1 and TRBJ2-7; D perhaps matches TRBD2 (6 bases). V gave up 7 bases and J gave up 3 bases, with 19 bases separating them. The CDR3 sequence is 14 residues long. CDR1 is SQVTM, CDR2 ANQGSEA, per germline. The CDR3 DNA follows: TGCAGCGCTGGGGGAGCGGGTTCCCTCTACGAGCAGTACTTC. It translates to CSAGGAGSLYEQYF.

This clonotype was seen ten or more times. This chain uses TRBV12-3 or TRBV12-4 with TRBJ2-5; D unresolved. The V end lost 8 bases, the J end lost 0 bases, and 13 bases lay between the germline ends. The CDR3 consists of 14 residues. The CDR3 spells CASALSEYQETQYF. CDR3 DNA sequence: TGTGCCAGCGCACTCTCTGAGTACCAAGAGACCCAGTACTTC.

This clonotype was seen repeatedly, ten times or more. V gene TRBV20-1 combines with J gene TRBJ1-2; D unclear. V was shortened by 5 bases and J by 2 bases, with 9 bases between the two germline ends. CDR3 length equals 12 residues. In germline, CDR1 is DFQATT, CDR2 SNEGSKA (reference sequence). This CDR3 is CSAVHGNYGYTF. CDR3 coding DNA: TGCAGTGCTGTACACGGAAACTATGGCTACACCTTC.

The chain carries TRBV6-1 and TRBJ2-1; 9 bases match TRBD2. V lost 6 bases to trimming and J lost 9 bases; unmatched junction nucleotides: 18. This CDR3 region has 17 residues. Germline V gene data show CDR1 as MNHNS and CDR2 as SASEGT. The DNA for the CDR3 is TGTGCCAGCAGCGAAACTACCCCCGGGCTAGCGGGGCTTGAGCAGTTCTTC. Translation gives CASSETTPGLAGLEQFF.

At least ten counts were recorded for this clonotype. The gene calls are TRBV7-3 and TRBJ2-3; weak D call: TRBD2 (6 bases). With 6 bases removed from V and 5 bases from J, the gap between germline ends came to 12 bases. The length of the CDR3 is 13 residues. The germline CDR1 and CDR2 sequences are SGHTA and FQGTGA. The CDR3 nucleotides are TGTGCCAGCAGTTTAGCGGTTAGAGATACGCAGTATTTT. This translates into CASSLAVRDTQYF.

In this sample, this clonotype turned up a few times. CDR3 in DNA: TGTGCCAGCAGCTTAATCGGGGGCGTTGGGGATACGCAGTATTTT. Translated, it gives CASSLIGGVGDTQYF. The chain employs TRBV7-9 and TRBJ2-3; D is possibly TRBD1 or TRBD2 (6 bases each). V lost 2 bases to trimming and J lost 6 bases, with 15 bases between them. Germline V CDR1 and CDR2: SEHNR, FQNEAQ (reference sequence). This CDR3 is built from 15 residues.

The rearrangement links TRBV20-1 to TRBJ2-7; 14 bases fit TRBD2. The V gene's germline CDR1 is DFQATT and CDR2 SNEGSKA (reference sequence). The trim removed 6 bases at V and 6 bases at J, leaving 7 bases unmatched. CDR3 length equals 14 residues. The CDR3 protein is CSATGLAGGLEQYF. The CDR3 DNA reads as TGCAGTGCCACCGGACTAGCGGGGGGCCTCGAGCAGTACTTC.

DNA of the CDR3: TGTGCCAGCAGCTTGGGGCGGGAGGGTAGATCCTACAATGAGCAGTTCTTC. This encodes CASSLGREGRSYNEQFF. The chain joins TRBV5-4 to TRBJ2-1, with 9 bases matching TRBD2. In germline, CDR1 is SGHNT, CDR2 YYREEE (reference sequence). The CDR3 has 17 residues. V trimming: 0 bases; J trimming: 1 base; junction bases outside the gene matches: 5.

This clonotype occurred a few times. The V and J genes are TRBV29-1 and TRBJ1-1, with a possible D match to TRBD1 (5 bases). The CDR3 spans 13 residues. CDR1 and CDR2 (germline): SQVTM, ANQGSEA. The V gene lost 4 bases and the J gene lost 4 bases, with 13 bases spanning the gap. This CDR3 reads CSVGQSMSTEAFF. CDR3 sequence (DNA): TGCAGCGTTGGACAGTCCATGAGCACTGAAGCTTTCTTT.

There are many counts of this clonotype. The CDR3 DNA sequence: TGTGCCAGCGATTCCCACGGGCTAGCGGGAGATCGGGCGCAGTATTTT. It is translated as CASDSHGLAGDRAQYF. V and J are TRBV12-3 or TRBV12-4 and TRBJ2-3; 10 nucleotides line up with TRBD2. With V trimmed by 8 bases and J by 10 bases, 18 bases remained unmatched. CDR3 length: 16 residues.

This clonotype was seen repeatedly, ten times or more. This chain connects TRBV3-1 to TRBJ2-7; D is unclear. The length of the CDR3 is 13 residues. The V end lost 3 bases, the J end lost 1 base, and 7 bases lay between the germline ends. Germline values: CDR1 LGHDT, CDR2 YNNKEL (reference sequence). CDR3 amino acids: CASSQAQSYEQYF. DNA of the CDR3: TGTGCCAGCAGCCAGGCCCAGTCCTACGAGCAGTACTTC.

This clonotype was observed a few times. The chain couples TRBV7-2 to TRBJ2-4, with TRBD1 identical over 7 bases. Germline CDR1 reads SGHTA; CDR2 reads FQGNSA. The length of the CDR3 is 15 residues. V lost 5 bases and J lost 2; bases outside the gene matches: 6. CDR3 residues: CASSSLTGTKNIQYF. In DNA form, the CDR3 reads TGTGCCAGCAGCAGCCTGACAGGGACCAAAAACATTCAGTACTTC.

This clonotype was recorded many times. The CDR3 loop reads CATSKLSGGASYNEQFF. The DNA of the CDR3 is TGTGCCACCAGCAAGCTTAGCGGGGGGGCATCGTACAATGAGCAGTTCTTC. The chain joins TRBV15 to TRBJ2-1; 11 nucleotides line up with TRBD2. V was clipped by 4 bases and J by 4 bases; unmatched bases: 9. This CDR3 comprises 17 residues. Germline V CDR1 and CDR2: LNHNV, YYDKDF (reference sequence).

This clonotype was picked up one time. The CDR3 DNA sequence: TGTGCCAGTAGTAACCGACAGGGGGGTTACACTGAAGCTTTCTTT. Translation: CASSNRQGGYTEAFF. J is TRBJ1-1 and V is TRBV19; 9 nucleotides agree with TRBD1. Unmatched junction bases numbered 6, after V lost 4 bases and J lost 3 bases. Germline V lookup: CDR1 LNHDA, CDR2 SQIVND (reference sequence). The CDR3 runs to 15 residues. Full variable domain (remainder filled in from reference TRBV19 and TRBJ1-1): DGGITQSPKYLFRKEGQNVTLSCEQNLNHDAMYWYRQDPGQGLRLIYYSQIVNDFQKGDIAEGYSVSREKKESFPLTVTSAQKNPTAFYLCASSNRQGGYTEAFFGQGTRLTVV.

The CDR3: CASSERQGYEQYF. CDR3 DNA: TGTGCCAGCAGTGAGAGACAGGGATACGAGCAGTACTTC. The J gene is TRBJ2-7, the V gene TRBV2; TRBD1 aligns across 7 bases. J lost 4 bases, V lost 3 bases, and 3 bases had no gene match. Germline CDR1 reads SNHLY; CDR2 reads FYNNEI. The CDR3 is 13 residues long.

This clonotype came up a few times. The DNA of the CDR3 is TGTGCCACCAGCAGAGGAGGACTAGCGCGAAGCACAGATACGCAGTATTTT. Residues: CATSRGGLARSTDTQYF. The J gene is TRBJ2-3, the V gene TRBV15; TRBD2 matches at 9 bases. V lost 1 base to trimming and J lost 0 bases; unmatched junction nucleotides: 5. This CDR3 region has 17 residues. Germline V gene sequence: CDR1 LNHNV, CDR2 YYDKDF (reference sequence).

The sample holds a few counts of this clonotype. The gene calls are TRBV20-1 and TRBJ2-7, with D perhaps TRBD1 (6 bases). This CDR3 is 18 amino acids long. V was trimmed by 0 bases and J by 0 bases, leaving 21 bases between them. Per germline, CDR1 DFQATT and CDR2 SNEGSKA (reference sequence). CDR3: CSARDPDSYHRSSYEQYF. The CDR3 DNA is TGCAGTGCTAGAGATCCGGACAGTTACCACCGGAGCTCCTACGAGCAGTACTTC.

The CDR3 region has the DNA TGTGCCAGCAGCTTCTCTCCGCCCGGGACTAGAACCGGGGAGCTGTTTTTT. Encoded protein: CASSFSPPGTRTGELFF. The chain has TRBV9 and TRBJ2-2; 8 nucleotides align to TRBD2. The CDR3 loop spans 17 amino acids. Germline values: CDR1 SGDLS, CDR2 YYNGEE. Losses at the gene ends were 4 bases for V and 5 bases for J; bases not matched to a gene: 13.

This clonotype appeared many times. The chain uses TRBV7-8 and TRBJ2-7, with 8 positions matching TRBD1. V was clipped by 4 bases and J by 0 bases; unmatched bases: 8. Germline values: CDR1 SGHVS, CDR2 FQNEAQ. The CDR3 is 16 residues long. The CDR3 region has the DNA TGTGCCAGCAGCTCTAGCACAGGGGGTATCTCCTACGAGCAGTACTTC. Translated: CASSSSTGGISYEQYF. Looking up the rest from reference TRBV7-8 and TRBJ2-7 gives the full variable domain: GAGVSQSPRYKVAKRGQDVALRCDPISGHVSLFWYQQALGQGPEFLTYFQNEAQLDKSGLPSDRFFAERPEGSVSTLKIQRTQQEDSAVYLCASSSSTGGISYEQYFGPGTRLTVT.

The V call is TRBV6-1, the J call TRBJ2-5, with 7 bases matching TRBD1. The J segment lost 1 base and the V segment lost 5 bases, leaving 10 bases of the junction unmatched. This CDR3 spans 16 amino acids. Looked up from germline, CDR1 is MNHNS and CDR2 is SASEGT. CDR3 residues: CASSLTGARVQETQYF. As DNA, the CDR3 is TGTGCCAGCAGTCTAACAGGGGCGAGGGTCCAAGAGACCCAGTACTTC.

This clonotype was seen ten or more times. This chain links TRBV12-3 or TRBV12-4 with TRBJ2-2; a possible D gene is TRBD1 (6 bases). This CDR3 is built from 14 residues. Between the trimmed V and J ends, which lost 6 bases and 0 bases, there was a span of 8 bases. CDR3 bases: TGTGCCAGCAGGGGGGCCCCGAACACCGGGGAGCTGTTTTTT. Translated, it gives CASRGAPNTGELFF.

This clonotype showed up just a few times. The chain has TRBV9 and TRBJ1-2; possibly TRBD1 for D (5 bases). The germline gives CDR1 SGDLS, CDR2 YYNGEE. Trimming left V 1 base short and J 6 bases short, with 10 bases between. CDR3 length equals 13 residues. The CDR3 nucleotides read TGTGCCAGCAGCGTACAGGGCTCGAATGGCTACACCTTC. Encoded protein: CASSVQGSNGYTF.

This clonotype was detected many times. This chain links TRBV24-1 with TRBJ2-2; weak D call: TRBD2 (6 bases). Germline values: CDR1 KGHDR, CDR2 SFDVKD. The CDR3 loop spans 16 amino acids. Trimming shortened V by 7 bases and J by 6 bases, and 20 bases separated the two germline ends. CDR3 DNA sequence: TGTGCCACCAGCGGGGGACTCGGGGACGAGGCCGGGGAGCTGTTTTTT. Protein sequence: CATSGGLGDEAGELFF.

J is TRBJ2-7 and V is TRBV28; D unclear. The germline V gene has CDR1 MDHEN and CDR2 SYDVKM. The V end was cut by 4 bases, the J end by 5 bases, with 15 bases between. The CDR3 is 14 amino acids. CDR3 loop: CASSSPGWVHEQYF. Written as DNA, the CDR3 is TGTGCCAGCAGTTCCCCAGGATGGGTCCACGAGCAGTACTTC.